Here is one T cell receptor (beta chain) with its context. The antigen is not known. Assay: immunoSEQ multiplex PCR; the TCRdb copy retains only in-frame clones and omits some. The sample contains 130,000 to 150,000 clones, more than 70% of which appear only once. The data were taken from a study of T cell responses to AZD1222 COVID-19 vaccine. Study observations and caveats: Clonal diversity was possibly underestimated; the donors were predominantly white British and more often female. Mapped onto spike, vaccine-associated CD4 TCRs spanned it and were dominant at 160-218 and 743-854. After the peak T cell response, and only then, were repertoires sampled. Spike-specific TCR depth and breadth grew after two AZD1222 doses.

The CDR3 is 15 amino acids. Losses at the gene ends were 5 bases for V and 6 bases for J; bases not matched to a gene: 11. Germline V CDR1 and CDR2: SGHTA, FQGNSA. This sequence originates from an adult in good health. V gene TRBV7-2 combines with J gene TRBJ2-7; TRBD2 matches 9 bases. Sequenced material: peripheral blood, taken on day 0 of AZD1222 vaccination. In DNA form, the CDR3 reads TGTGCCAGCAGCCCACGGGCGGGGGGGCTGGTCGAGCAGTACTTC. Its protein is CASSPRAGGLVEQYF.